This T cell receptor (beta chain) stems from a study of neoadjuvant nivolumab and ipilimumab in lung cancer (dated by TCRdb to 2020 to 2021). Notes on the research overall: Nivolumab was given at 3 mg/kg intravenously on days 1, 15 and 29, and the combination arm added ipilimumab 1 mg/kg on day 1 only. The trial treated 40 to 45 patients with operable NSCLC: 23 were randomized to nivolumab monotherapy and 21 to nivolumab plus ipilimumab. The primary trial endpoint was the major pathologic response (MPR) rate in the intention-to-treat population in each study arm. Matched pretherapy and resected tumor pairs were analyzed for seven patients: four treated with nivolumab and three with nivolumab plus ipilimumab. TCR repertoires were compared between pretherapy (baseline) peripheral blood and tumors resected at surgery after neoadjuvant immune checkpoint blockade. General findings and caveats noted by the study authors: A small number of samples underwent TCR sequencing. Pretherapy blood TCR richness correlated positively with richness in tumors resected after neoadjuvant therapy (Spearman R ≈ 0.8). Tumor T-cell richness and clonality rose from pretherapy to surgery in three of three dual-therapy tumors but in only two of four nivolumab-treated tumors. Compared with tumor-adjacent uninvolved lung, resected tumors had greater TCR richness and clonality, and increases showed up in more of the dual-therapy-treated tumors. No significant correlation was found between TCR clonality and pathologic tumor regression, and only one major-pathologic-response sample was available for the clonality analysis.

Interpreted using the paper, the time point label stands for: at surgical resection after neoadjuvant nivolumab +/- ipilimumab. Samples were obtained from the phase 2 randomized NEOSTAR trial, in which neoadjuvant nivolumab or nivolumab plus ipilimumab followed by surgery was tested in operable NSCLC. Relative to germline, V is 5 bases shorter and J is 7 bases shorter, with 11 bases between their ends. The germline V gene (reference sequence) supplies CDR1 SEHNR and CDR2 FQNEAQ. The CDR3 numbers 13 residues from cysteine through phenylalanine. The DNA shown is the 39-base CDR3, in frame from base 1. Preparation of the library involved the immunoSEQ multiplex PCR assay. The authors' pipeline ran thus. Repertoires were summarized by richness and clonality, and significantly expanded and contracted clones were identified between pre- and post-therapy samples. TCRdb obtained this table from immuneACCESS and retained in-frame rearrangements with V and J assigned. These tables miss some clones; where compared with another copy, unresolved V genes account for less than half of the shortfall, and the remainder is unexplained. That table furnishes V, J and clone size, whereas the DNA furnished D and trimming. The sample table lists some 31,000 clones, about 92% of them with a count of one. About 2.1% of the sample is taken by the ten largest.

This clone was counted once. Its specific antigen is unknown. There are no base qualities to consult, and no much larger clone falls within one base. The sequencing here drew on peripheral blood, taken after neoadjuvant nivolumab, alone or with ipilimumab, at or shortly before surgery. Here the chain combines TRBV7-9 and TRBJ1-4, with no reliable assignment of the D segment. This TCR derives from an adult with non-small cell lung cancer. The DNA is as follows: TGTGCCAGCAGCCCGGGAGAGATTGAAAAACTGTTTTTT. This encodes CASSPGEIEKLFF.